These T cell receptor beta chains were read from a single sample in a study of human T cells and chemical hapten exposure. TCRdb re-called the RACE reads with MiXCR, one entry per CDR3 protein. The sample carries 85,000 to 100,000 distinct CDR3 sequences, 25% to 35% recorded once. Sample: whole blood, taken in connection with sensitization to the hapten diphenylcyclopropenone (DPC). Receptors originate from a man aged 40-50 years with alopecia areata. Some clones in this sample may be carry-over from other donors' samples. Each CDR3 is given with its conserved first and last residue. The order of the fields is V gene, D gene, J gene, clone size, CDR3 protein, CDR3 DNA. A D gene is named only where the DNA matches it firmly. Size is stated for part of the rows, as once, few or many counts, or as a class when the clone is expanded.

V gene: TRBV6-5; D gene: .; J gene: TRBJ1-6; clone size: .; CDR3 protein: CASSSGDNSPLHF; CDR3 DNA: TGTGCCAGCAGTTCCGGAGATAATTCACCCCTCCACTTT
V gene: TRBV28; D gene: .; J gene: TRBJ2-6; clone size: .; CDR3 protein: CASSLLGTGANVLTF; CDR3 DNA: TGTGCCAGCAGTTTATTAGGTACTGGGGCCAACGTCCTGACTTTC
V gene: TRBV30; D gene: .; J gene: TRBJ2-7; clone size: .; CDR3 protein: CAWSSGPYEQYF; CDR3 DNA: TGTGCCTGGAGTTCGGGACCCTACGAGCAGTACTTC
V gene: TRBV7-2; D gene: .; J gene: TRBJ2-7; clone size: .; CDR3 protein: CASSSGAGYEQYF; CDR3 DNA: TGTGCCAGCAGCTCAGGGGCGGGCTACGAGCAGTACTTC
V gene: TRBV20-1; D gene: .; J gene: TRBJ2-7; clone size: few; CDR3 protein: CSATVADHGTREQYF; CDR3 DNA: TGCAGTGCTACAGTAGCGGACCACGGTACGCGCGAGCAGTACTTC
V gene: TRBV24-1; D gene: TRBD1; J gene: TRBJ1-1; clone size: .; CDR3 protein: CATITGTGDLILNTEAFF; CDR3 DNA: TGTGCCACCATAACAGGGACAGGGGACCTAATCCTGAACACTGAAGCTTTCTTT
V gene: TRBV9; D gene: TRBD2; J gene: TRBJ2-1; clone size: .; CDR3 protein: CASRFGEGSAGKATEQFF; CDR3 DNA: TGTGCCAGCAGATTCGGGGAAGGGTCAGCGGGGAAAGCTACTGAGCAGTTCTTC
V gene: TRBV10-3; D gene: TRBD2; J gene: TRBJ2-7; clone size: .; CDR3 protein: CAIRGLAGGYEQYF; CDR3 DNA: TGTGCCATCAGGGGACTAGCGGGAGGGTACGAGCAGTACTTC
V gene: TRBV6-6; D gene: .; J gene: TRBJ2-7; clone size: few; CDR3 protein: CASSSQQGPYEQYF; CDR3 DNA: TGTGCCAGCAGTTCTCAGCAGGGACCCTACGAGCAGTACTTC
V gene: TRBV7-2; D gene: TRBD1; J gene: TRBJ2-1; clone size: few; CDR3 protein: CASNRQGVFDEQFF; CDR3 DNA: TGTGCCAGCAACAGACAGGGAGTTTTCGATGAGCAGTTCTTC
V gene: TRBV28; D gene: .; J gene: TRBJ2-3; clone size: many; CDR3 protein: CASSRAALTDTQYF; CDR3 DNA: TGTGCCAGCAGTCGGGCGGCCCTCACAGATACGCAGTATTTT
V gene: TRBV6-5; D gene: .; J gene: TRBJ1-5; clone size: few; CDR3 protein: CASSYSGTSNQPQHF; CDR3 DNA: TGTGCCAGCAGTTACTCAGGAACTAGCAATCAGCCCCAGCATTTT